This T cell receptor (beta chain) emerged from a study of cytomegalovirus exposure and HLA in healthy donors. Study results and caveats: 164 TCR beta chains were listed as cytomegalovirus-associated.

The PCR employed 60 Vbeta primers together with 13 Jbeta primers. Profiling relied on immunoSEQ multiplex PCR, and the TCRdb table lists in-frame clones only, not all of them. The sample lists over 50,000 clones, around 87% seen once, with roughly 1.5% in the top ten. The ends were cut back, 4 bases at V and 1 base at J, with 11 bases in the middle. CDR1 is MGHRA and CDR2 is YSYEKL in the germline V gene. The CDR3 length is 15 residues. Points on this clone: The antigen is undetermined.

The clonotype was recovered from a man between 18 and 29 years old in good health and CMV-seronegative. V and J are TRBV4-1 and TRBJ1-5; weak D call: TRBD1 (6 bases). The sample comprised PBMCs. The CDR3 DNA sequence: TGCGCCAGCAGCCCGCCAGGGGTGAGCAATCAGCCCCAGCATTTT. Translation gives CASSPPGVSNQPQHF.